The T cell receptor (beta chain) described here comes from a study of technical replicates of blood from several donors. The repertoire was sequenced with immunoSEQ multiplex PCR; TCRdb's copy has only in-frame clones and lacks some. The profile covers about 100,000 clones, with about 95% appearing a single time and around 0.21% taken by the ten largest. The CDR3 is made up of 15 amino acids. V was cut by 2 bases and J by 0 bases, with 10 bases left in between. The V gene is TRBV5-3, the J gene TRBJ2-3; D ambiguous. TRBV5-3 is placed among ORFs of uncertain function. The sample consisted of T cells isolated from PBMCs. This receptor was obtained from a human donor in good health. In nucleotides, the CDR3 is TGTGCCAGAAGCTTCAGAACGCCTAGCACAGATACGCAGTATTTT. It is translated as CARSFRTPSTDTQYF.